These 4 T cell receptor beta chains were all obtained from the same sample, sequenced in a study of OX40 agonist ivuxolimab in advanced cancers. The library was built by means of the immunoSEQ multiplex PCR assay. Here the immuneACCESS table is served through TCRdb, limited to in-frame sequences with V and J called. Missing clones are a known gap in these copies; in checked studies unresolved V genes cover under half, and the rest lacks a known reason. In this sample the table shows about 59,000 clones, around 85% of which occur a single time. The top ten clones comprise 0.76% of the sample. Specimen: CD4+ or CD8+ T cells sorted from blood, collected in a trial of the OX40 agonist ivuxolimab. These receptors were collected from an adult with an advanced solid tumor such as melanoma, head and neck, liver or kidney cancer.

The rearrangement links TRBV21-1 to TRBJ2-5; the listed D gene, TRBD1, was not tested against the DNA. TRBV21-1 is given as a pseudogene. CDR3 size: 15 residues. The CDR3 nucleotides read TGTGCCAGCAGCAATCCGGGACACGATGAAGAGACCCAGTACTTC. Its protein product is CASSNPGHDEETQYF.

This rearrangement joins TRBV7-8 to TRBJ1-1; D gene ambiguous. In germline, CDR1 is SGHVS, CDR2 FQNEAQ. V dropped 3 bases and J dropped 3 bases, with 17 bases sitting between them. This CDR3 has 16 amino acids. In nucleotides, the CDR3 is TGTGCCAGCAGCTTTACTCAAGGGATGGCGGACACTGAAGCTTTCTTT. Protein: CASSFTQGMADTEAFF.

The table lists this clone with a few counts. The V call is TRBV28, the J call TRBJ1-2; no firm D call. CDR1 is MDHEN, CDR2 SYDVKM, per germline. V lost 7 bases and J lost 0, with 12 bases in between. The length of the CDR3 is 14 residues. The CDR3 here is CASTRTGANYGYTF. The DNA for the CDR3 is TGTGCCAGCACCCGGACGGGAGCTAACTATGGCTACACCTTC.

This clone was found once. The V gene is TRBV15, the J gene TRBJ2-7, with no clear D. V lost 0 bases, J lost 1 base, and 7 bases lay in between. This CDR3 has 14 amino acids. CDR1 and CDR2 from the germline V gene are LNHNV and YYDKDF (reference sequence). The CDR3 region is CATSRDGRSYEQYF. CDR3 in DNA: TGTGCCACCAGCAGAGATGGTCGATCCTACGAGCAGTACTTC.